This TCR beta chain was documented in a study of T-cell memory formation after mild COVID-19. Points on this clonotype: No antigen is known for it.

The length of the CDR3 is 17 residues. CDR1 and CDR2 from the germline V gene are DFQATT and SNEGSKA (reference sequence). Trimming took 1 base from V and 0 from J, leaving 17 bases between them. Study observations and caveats: CD4+ clones that contracted lay mainly in CM and EM; CD8+ ones lay in EMRA. Pre-infection memory showed some responding clones, and this suggested that cross-reactive memory joined. Day 15 to 85 contracting clones showed balanced CD4/CD8; day 15 to 37 expanders favored CD4+.

TCRdb called the 5' RACE reads again in MiXCR, with one record for every CDR3 protein. The sample shows hundreds of thousands of distinct CDR3 sequences, around a fifth of them seen only once. What was sequenced was PBMCs or a T cell subset sorted from them (not recorded which). This chain joins TRBV20-1 and TRBJ2-3; D ambiguous. This clonotype was obtained from a man younger than 35 who had mild COVID-19 (a few samples of this study predate the infection). Cell type and time point are not known. The CDR3 nucleotides read TGCAGTGCTAGAGGGGGTAGTAGGCAGTCTAGCACAGATACGCAGTATTTT. Protein product: CSARGGSRQSSTDTQYF.